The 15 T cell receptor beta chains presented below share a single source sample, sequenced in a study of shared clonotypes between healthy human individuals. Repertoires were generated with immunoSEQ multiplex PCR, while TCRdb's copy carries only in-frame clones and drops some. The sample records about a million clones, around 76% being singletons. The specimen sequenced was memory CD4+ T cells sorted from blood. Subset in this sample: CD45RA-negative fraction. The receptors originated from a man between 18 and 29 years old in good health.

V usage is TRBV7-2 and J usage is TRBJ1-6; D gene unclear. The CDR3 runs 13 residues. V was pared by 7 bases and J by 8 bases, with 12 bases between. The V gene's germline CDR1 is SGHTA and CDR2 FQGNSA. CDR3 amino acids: CASTLERDSPLHF. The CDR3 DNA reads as TGTGCCAGCACTCTGGAGAGAGATTCACCCCTCCACTTT.

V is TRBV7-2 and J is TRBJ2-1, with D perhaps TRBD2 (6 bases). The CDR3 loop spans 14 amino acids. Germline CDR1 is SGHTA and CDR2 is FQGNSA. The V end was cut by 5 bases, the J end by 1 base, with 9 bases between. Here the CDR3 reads CASSGDFSYNEQFF. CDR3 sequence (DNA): TGTGCCAGCAGCGGGGACTTTTCCTACAATGAGCAGTTCTTC.

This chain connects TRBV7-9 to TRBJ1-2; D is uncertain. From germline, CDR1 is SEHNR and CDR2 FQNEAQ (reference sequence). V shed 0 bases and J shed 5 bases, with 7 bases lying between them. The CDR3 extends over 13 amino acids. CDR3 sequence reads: CASSLAKDYGYTF. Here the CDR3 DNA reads TGTGCCAGCAGCTTAGCAAAGGATTATGGCTACACCTTC. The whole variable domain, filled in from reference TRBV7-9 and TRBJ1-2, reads DTGVSQNPRHKITKRGQNVTFRCDPISEHNRLYWYRQTLGQGPEFLTYFQNEAQLEKSRLLSDRFSAERPKGSFSTLEIQRTEQGDSAMYLCASSLAKDYGYTFGSGTRLTVV.

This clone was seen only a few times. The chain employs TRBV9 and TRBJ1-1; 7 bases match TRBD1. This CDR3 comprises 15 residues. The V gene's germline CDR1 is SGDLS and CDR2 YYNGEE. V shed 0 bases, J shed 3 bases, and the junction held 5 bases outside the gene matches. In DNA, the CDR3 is TGTGCCAGCAGCGTAGGACAGGGTGGAGACACTGAAGCTTTCTTT. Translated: CASSVGQGGDTEAFF.

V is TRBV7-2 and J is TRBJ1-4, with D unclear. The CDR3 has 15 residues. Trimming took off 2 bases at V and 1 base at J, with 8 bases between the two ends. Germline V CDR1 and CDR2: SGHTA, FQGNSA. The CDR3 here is CASSLFGVTNEKLFF. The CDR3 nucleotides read TGTGCCAGCAGCTTATTCGGGGTAACTAATGAAAAACTGTTTTTT.

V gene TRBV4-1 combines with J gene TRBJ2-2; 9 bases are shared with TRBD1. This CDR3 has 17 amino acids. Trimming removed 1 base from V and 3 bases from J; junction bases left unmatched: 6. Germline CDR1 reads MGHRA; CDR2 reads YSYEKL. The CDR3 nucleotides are TGCGCCAGCAGCCAAGCTCCGGGACAGGGTTACACCGGGGAGCTGTTTTTT. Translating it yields CASSQAPGQGYTGELFF.

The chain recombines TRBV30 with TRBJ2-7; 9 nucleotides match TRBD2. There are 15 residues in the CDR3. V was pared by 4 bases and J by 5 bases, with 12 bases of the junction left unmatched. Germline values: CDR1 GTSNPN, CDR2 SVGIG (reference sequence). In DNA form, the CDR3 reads TGTGCCTGGACCTACCTTAGCGGGAGAACCGACGAGCAGTACTTC. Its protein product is CAWTYLSGRTDEQYF.

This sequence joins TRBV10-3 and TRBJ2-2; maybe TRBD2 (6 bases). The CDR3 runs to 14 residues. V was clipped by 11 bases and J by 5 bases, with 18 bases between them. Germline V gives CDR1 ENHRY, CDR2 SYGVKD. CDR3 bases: TGTGCCGCCCGACTAGAACCAGAAACCGGGGAGCTGTTTTTT. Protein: CAARLEPETGELFF.

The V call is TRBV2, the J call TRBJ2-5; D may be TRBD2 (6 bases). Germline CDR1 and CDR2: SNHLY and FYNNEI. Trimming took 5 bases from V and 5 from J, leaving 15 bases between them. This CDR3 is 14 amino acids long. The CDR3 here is CASSPYTGVETQYF. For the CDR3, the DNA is TGTGCCAGCAGTCCCTACACGGGGGTGGAGACCCAGTACTTC.

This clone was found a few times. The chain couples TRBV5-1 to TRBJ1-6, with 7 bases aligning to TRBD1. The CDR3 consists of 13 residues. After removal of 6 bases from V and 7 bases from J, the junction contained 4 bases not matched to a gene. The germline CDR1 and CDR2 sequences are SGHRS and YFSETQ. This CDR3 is CASTVGGNSPLHF. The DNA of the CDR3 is TGCGCCAGCACTGTAGGGGGCAATTCACCCCTCCACTTT.

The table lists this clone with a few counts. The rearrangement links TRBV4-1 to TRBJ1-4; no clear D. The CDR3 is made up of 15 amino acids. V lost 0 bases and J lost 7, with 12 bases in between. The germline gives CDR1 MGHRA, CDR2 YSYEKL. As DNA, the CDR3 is TGCGCCAGCAGCCAAGATAACAAGGGAAGTGAAAAACTGTTTTTT. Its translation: CASSQDNKGSEKLFF.

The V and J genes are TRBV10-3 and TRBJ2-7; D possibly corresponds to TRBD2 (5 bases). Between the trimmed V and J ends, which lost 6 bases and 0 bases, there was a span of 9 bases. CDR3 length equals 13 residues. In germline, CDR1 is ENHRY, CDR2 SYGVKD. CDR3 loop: CAISRGSSYEQYF. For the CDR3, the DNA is TGTGCCATCAGCAGAGGGAGCTCCTACGAGCAGTACTTC.

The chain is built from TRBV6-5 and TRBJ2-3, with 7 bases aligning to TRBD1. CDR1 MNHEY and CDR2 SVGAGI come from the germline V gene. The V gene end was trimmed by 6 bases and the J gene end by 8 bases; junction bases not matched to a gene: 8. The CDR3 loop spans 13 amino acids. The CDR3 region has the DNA TGTGCCAGCAGCAGAATAGGGGGCTCTACGCAGTATTTT. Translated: CASSRIGGSTQYF.

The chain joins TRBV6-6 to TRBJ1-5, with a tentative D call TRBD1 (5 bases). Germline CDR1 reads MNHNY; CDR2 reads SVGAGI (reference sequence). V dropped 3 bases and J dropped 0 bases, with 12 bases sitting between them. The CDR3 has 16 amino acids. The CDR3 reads CASSYPGGNSNQPQHF. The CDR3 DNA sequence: TGTGCCAGCAGTTATCCGGGGGGAAATAGCAATCAGCCCCAGCATTTT.

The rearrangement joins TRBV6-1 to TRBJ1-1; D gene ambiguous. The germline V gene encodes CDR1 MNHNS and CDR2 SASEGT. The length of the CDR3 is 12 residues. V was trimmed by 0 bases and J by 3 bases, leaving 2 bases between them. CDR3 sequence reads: CASSEADTEAFF. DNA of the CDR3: TGTGCCAGCAGTGAAGCGGACACTGAAGCTTTCTTT.